This T cell receptor (beta chain) was retrieved from a study of naive and memory T cell subsets. The study, taken as a whole, reports: Gini index rose across naive, CM, EM and EMRA in CD4 and CD8. In naive cells, over 95% of TCR sequences were seen only once.

Cells stained for CD3, CD4, CD8, CD45RA, CD27 and viability were sorted into four CD45RA/CD27 subsets. Two oligonucleotides, mixed equimolar, formed the beta constant-region primer covering TRBC1 and TRBC2. Nested alpha and beta constant-region primers with the SP2 primer drove four PCR rounds on ligated cDNA. In TCRdb, the UMI-ligation and nested PCR reads were re-called with MiXCR into one record per CDR3 protein. This table holds tens of thousands of distinct CDR3 sequences, 13% found once. Looked up from germline, CDR1 is GTSNPN and CDR2 is SVGIG (reference sequence). CDR3 size: 12 residues. V lost 3 bases to trimming and J lost 3 bases, with 6 bases between them. In the case of this clonotype: Antigen: not known.

The chain links TRBV30 to TRBJ1-5; D gene uncertain. This TCR derives from a human donor in good health. The sample comprised central memory CD4+ T cells from blood. The CDR3 sequence is CAWSGVNQPQHF. For the CDR3, the DNA is TGTGCCTGGAGCGGGGTCAATCAGCCCCAGCATTTT.